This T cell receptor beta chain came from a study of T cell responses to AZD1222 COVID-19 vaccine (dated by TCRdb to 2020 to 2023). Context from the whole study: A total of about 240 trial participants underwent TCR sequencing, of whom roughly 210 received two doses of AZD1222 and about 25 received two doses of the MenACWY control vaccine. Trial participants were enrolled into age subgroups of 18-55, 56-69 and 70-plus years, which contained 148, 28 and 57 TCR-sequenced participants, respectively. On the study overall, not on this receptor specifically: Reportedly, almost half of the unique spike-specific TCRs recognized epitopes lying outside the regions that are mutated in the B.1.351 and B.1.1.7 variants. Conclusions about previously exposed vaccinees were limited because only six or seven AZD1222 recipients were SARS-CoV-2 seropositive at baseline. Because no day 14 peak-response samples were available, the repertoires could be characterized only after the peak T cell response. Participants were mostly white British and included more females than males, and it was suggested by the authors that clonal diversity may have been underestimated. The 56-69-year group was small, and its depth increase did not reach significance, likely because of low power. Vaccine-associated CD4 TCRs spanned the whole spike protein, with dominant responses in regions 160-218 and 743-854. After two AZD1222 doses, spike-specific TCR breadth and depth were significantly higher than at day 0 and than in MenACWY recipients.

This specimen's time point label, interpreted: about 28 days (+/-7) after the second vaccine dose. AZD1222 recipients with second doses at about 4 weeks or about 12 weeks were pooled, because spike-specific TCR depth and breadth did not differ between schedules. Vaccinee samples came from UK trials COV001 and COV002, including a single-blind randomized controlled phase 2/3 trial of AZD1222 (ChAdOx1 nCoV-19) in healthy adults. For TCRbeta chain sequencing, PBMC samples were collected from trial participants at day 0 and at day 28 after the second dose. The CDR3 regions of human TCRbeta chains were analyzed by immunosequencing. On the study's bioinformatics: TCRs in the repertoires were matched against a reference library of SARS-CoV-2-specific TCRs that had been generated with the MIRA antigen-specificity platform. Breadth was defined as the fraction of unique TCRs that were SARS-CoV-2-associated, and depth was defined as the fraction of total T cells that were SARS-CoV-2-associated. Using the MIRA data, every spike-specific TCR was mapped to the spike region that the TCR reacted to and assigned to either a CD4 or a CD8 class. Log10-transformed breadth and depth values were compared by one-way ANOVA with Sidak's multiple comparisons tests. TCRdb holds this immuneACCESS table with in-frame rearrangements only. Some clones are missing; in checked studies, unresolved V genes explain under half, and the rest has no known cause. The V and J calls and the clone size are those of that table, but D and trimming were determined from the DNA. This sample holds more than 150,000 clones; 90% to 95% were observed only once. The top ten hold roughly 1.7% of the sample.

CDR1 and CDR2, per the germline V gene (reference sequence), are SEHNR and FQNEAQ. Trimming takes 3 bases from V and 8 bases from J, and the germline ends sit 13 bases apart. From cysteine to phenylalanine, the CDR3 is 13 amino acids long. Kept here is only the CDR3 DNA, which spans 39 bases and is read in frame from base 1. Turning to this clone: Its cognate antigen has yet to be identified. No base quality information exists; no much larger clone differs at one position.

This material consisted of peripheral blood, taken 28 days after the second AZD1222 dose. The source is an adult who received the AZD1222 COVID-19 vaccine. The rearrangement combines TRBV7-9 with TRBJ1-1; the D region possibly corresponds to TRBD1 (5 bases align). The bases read TGTGCCAGCAGCTTTACAGGTGTCGGGGAAGCTTTCTTT. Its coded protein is CASSFTGVGEAFF.